This T cell receptor (beta chain) came from a study of Graves' ophthalmopathy and Graves' hyperthyroidism. For repertoire sequencing, the TCR beta CDR3 regions were amplified from RNA transcripts. RT-PCR in the first round used HTBI primers; a second-round multiplex PCR followed. TCRdb re-analysed the multiplex PCR reads in MiXCR, keeping a single row per CDR3 protein. The table includes about 550,000 distinct CDR3 sequences, about two fifths detected once. Trimming pared 5 bases from V and 10 bases from J, leaving 25 bases between. CDR3 size: 17 residues. Germline CDR1 is SGDLS and CDR2 is YYNGEE. The chain employs TRBV9 and TRBJ1-6; unclear D gene. This TCR was sampled from an adult man with Graves' hyperthyroidism. What was sequenced was peripheral blood or thyroid tissue (not recorded which). CDR3 in amino acids: CASSRNPGPKESSPLHF. The CDR3 DNA follows: TGTGCCAGCAGTCGAAATCCGGGCCCCAAGGAAAGCTCACCCCTCCACTTT.